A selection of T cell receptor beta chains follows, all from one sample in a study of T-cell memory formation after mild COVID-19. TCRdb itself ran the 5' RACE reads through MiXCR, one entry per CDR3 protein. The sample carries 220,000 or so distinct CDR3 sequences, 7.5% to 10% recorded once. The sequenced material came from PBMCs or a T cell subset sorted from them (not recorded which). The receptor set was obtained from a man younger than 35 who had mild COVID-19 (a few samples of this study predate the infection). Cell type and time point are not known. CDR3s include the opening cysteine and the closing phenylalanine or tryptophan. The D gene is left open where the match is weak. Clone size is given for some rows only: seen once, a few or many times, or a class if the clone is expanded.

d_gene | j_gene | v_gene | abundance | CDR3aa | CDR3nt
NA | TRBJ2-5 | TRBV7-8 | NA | CASSLAGGPAATQYF | TGTGCCAGCAGCTTAGCGGGGGGACCGGCTGCGACCCAGTACTTC
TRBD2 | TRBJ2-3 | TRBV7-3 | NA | CASSVLAGGPADTQYF | TGTGCCAGCAGCGTACTAGCGGGGGGGCCGGCAGATACGCAGTATTTT
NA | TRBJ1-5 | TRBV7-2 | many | CASSLGFGNQPQHF | TGTGCCAGCAGCTTAGGATTTGGAAATCAGCCCCAGCATTTT
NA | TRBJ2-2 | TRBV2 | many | CASRFQGDGELFF | TGTGCCAGCAGGTTCCAGGGAGACGGGGAGCTGTTTTTT
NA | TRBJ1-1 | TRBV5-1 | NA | CASSLWLGGDPGEAFF | TGCGCCAGCAGCTTGTGGCTCGGTGGGGACCCTGGGGAAGCTTTCTTT
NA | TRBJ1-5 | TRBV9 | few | CASSHATGLGQPQHF | TGTGCCAGCAGCCACGCTACAGGCTTAGGACAGCCCCAGCATTTT
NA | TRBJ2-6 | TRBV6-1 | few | CASSPLLAFAGANVLTF | TGTGCCAGCAGTCCCCTGCTGGCTTTTGCTGGGGCCAACGTCCTGACTTTC
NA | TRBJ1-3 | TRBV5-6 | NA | CASSFGARSSGNTIYF | TGTGCCAGCAGCTTCGGGGCGCGGAGCTCTGGAAACACCATATATTTT
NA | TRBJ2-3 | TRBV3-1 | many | CASRRPGDTQYF | TGTGCCAGCAGGCGACCGGGGGATACGCAGTATTTT
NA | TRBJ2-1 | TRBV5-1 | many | CASSLDGNEQFF | TGCGCCAGCAGCTTGGATGGTAATGAGCAGTTCTTC
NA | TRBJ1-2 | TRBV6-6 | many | CASSRGIDGNYGYTF | TGTGCCAGCAGTCGCGGGATAGATGGAAACTATGGCTACACCTTC
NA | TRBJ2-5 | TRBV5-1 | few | CASSASGTVQETQYF | TGCGCCAGCAGCGCGAGTGGGACTGTCCAAGAGACCCAGTACTTC
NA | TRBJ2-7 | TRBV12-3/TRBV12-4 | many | CASSPQGARGAYEQYF | TGTGCCAGCAGCCCACAGGGGGCGCGGGGGGCCTACGAGCAGTACTTC
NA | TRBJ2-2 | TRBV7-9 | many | CASSLTGTGELFF | TGTGCCAGCAGCTTAACAGGCACCGGGGAGCTGTTTTTT
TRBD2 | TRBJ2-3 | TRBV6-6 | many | CASSNRGRGTDTQYF | TGTGCCAGCAGTAACCGTGGGAGGGGCACAGATACGCAGTATTTT
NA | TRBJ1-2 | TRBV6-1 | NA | CASKGVYGYTF | TGTGCCAGCAAGGGGGTTTATGGCTACACCTTC
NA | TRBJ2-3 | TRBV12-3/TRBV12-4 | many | CASTPPGADTDTQYF | TGTGCCAGCACTCCTCCGGGGGCGGACACAGATACGCAGTATTTT
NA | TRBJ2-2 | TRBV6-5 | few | CASSYTGTGNTGELFF | TGTGCCAGCAGTTATACCGGGACGGGGAACACCGGGGAGCTGTTTTTT
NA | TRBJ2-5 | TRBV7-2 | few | CASSIPASKTQYF | TGTGCCAGCAGCATCCCTGCGTCAAAGACCCAGTACTTC
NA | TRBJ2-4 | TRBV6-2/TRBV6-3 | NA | CASRPGGNAKNIQYF | TGTGCCAGCAGACCAGGGGGGAATGCCAAAAACATTCAGTACTTC
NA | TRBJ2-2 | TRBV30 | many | CASPTGNTGELFF | TGTGCCTCCCCGACAGGGAACACCGGGGAGCTGTTTTTT
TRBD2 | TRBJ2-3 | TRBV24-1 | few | CATSDAGTSGTQYF | TGTGCCACCAGTGATGCCGGGACTAGTGGTACGCAGTATTTT
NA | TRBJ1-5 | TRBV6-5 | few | CASSYSGGYQPQHF | TGTGCCAGCAGTTACTCGGGCGGGTATCAGCCCCAGCATTTT
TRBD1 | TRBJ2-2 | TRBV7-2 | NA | CASSFRTGGFGELFF | TGTGCCAGCAGCTTTCGGACAGGGGGCTTCGGGGAGCTGTTTTTT
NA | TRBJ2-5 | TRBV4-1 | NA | CASSTPGQETQYF | TGCGCCAGCAGCACCCCAGGCCAAGAGACCCAGTACTTC
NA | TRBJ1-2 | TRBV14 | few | CASSQGQFNYGYTF | TGTGCCAGCAGCCAAGGACAGTTTAACTATGGCTACACCTTC
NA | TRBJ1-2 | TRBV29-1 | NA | CSVTGQYGYTF | TGCAGCGTTACCGGACAGTATGGCTACACCTTC
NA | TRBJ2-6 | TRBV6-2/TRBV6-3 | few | CASSYDGQGGANVLTF | TGTGCCAGCAGTTACGATGGGCAAGGGGGGGCCAACGTCCTGACTTTC
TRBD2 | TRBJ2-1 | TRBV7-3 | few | CASCSGGGAYNEQFF | TGTGCCAGCTGTTCCGGCGGGGGGGCCTACAATGAGCAGTTCTTC
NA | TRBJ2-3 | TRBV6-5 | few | CASSYRGGRGYTQYF | TGTGCCAGCAGTTACAGGGGGGGGAGGGGATATACGCAGTATTTT
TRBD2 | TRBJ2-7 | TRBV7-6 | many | CASTPGAGPTSYEQYF | TGTGCCAGCACCCCCGGAGCGGGGCCTACGTCCTACGAGCAGTACTTC
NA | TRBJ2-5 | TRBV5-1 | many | CASSLQDGLQETQYF | TGCGCCAGCAGCTTGCAGGATGGCCTACAAGAGACCCAGTACTTC
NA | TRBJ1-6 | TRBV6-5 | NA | CASSNGRGGVTLRNSPLHF | TGTGCCAGCAGTAACGGGAGGGGCGGGGTAACTTTACGTAATTCACCCCTCCACTTT
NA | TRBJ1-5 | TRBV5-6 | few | CASSFGQADQPQHF | TGTGCCAGCAGCTTTGGGCAGGCTGATCAGCCCCAGCATTTT
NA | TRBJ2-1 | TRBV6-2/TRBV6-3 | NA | CASSYSTARLEQFF | TGTGCCAGCAGTTACTCGACGGCGAGACTTGAGCAGTTCTTC
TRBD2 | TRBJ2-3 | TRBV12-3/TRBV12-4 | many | CASSWEGPRLTDTQYF | TGTGCCAGCAGTTGGGAGGGGCCTCGACTGACAGATACGCAGTATTTT
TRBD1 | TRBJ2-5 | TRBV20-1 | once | CSARGQGEATQYF | TGCAGTGCTAGGGGACAGGGTGAGGCGACCCAGTACTTC
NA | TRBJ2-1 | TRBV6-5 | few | CASRTGQVAGREQFF | TGTGCCAGCAGGACAGGACAGGTGGCCGGGAGGGAGCAGTTCTTC
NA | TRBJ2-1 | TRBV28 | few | CASSFSLALYNEQFF | TGTGCCAGCAGTTTCTCGCTGGCCCTTTACAATGAGCAGTTCTTC
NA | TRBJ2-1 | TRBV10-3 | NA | CASGYNEQFF | TGTGCCAGCGGCTACAATGAGCAGTTCTTC
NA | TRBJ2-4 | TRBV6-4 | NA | CASSDGLLRSAKNIQYF | TGTGCCAGCAGTGACGGCCTCCTAAGATCAGCCAAAAACATTCAGTACTTC
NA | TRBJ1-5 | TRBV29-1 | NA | CSVTLGASFGQPQHF | TGCAGCGTAACCCTGGGGGCATCCTTTGGCCAGCCCCAGCATTTT
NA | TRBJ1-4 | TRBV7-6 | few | CASSVRTSTTNEKLFF | TGTGCCAGCAGCGTACGGACGTCTACAACTAATGAAAAACTGTTTTTT
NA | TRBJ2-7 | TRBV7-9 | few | CATSRAYEQYF | TGTGCCACCTCCCGGGCGTACGAGCAGTACTTC
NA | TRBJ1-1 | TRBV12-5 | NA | CASASGQSNTEAFF | TGTGCTAGTGCCTCTGGACAGTCGAACACTGAAGCTTTCTTT
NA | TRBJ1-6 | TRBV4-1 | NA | CASSQESGSGSPLHF | TGCGCCAGCAGCCAAGAGTCAGGATCAGGATCACCCCTCCACTTT
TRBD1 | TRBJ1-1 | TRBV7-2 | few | CASSFPDRLNTEAFF | TGTGCCAGCAGCTTCCCGGACAGGTTGAACACTGAAGCTTTCTTT
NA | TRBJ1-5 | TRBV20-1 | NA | CSARGDYRVGQPQHF | TGCAGTGCTAGGGGGGACTACAGGGTTGGACAGCCCCAGCATTTT
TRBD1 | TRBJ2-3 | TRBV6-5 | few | CASSIQGQSTDTQYF | TGTGCCAGCAGTATCCAGGGACAGAGCACAGATACGCAGTATTTT
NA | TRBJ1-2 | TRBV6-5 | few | CASSYSTNYGYTF | TGTGCCAGCAGTTACTCGACTAACTATGGCTACACCTTC
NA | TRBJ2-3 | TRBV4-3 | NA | CASSFGRTDTQYF | TGCGCCAGCAGCTTCGGCCGCACAGATACGCAGTATTTT
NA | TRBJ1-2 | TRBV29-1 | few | CSVEGRAEAHTF | TGCAGCGTTGAAGGGAGAGCGGAGGCACACACCTTC
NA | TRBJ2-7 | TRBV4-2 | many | CASSQDRSYEQYF | TGTGCCAGCAGCCAAGACAGGTCCTACGAGCAGTACTTC
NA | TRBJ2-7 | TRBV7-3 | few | CASSPDPRSYEQYF | TGTGCCAGCAGCCCCGACCCGAGGAGCTACGAGCAGTACTTC
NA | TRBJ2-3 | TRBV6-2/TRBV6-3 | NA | CASTPSSADTQYF | TGTGCCAGCACACCCTCCTCCGCAGATACGCAGTATTTT
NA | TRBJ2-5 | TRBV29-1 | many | CSVVSSKETQYF | TGCAGCGTTGTATCCAGCAAAGAGACCCAGTACTTC
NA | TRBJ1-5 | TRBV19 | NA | CASRSGPVANSNQPQHF | TGTGCCAGTAGGAGCGGGCCGGTCGCCAATAGCAATCAGCCCCAGCATTTT
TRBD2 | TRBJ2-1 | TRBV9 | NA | CASSVEGDYYNEQFF | TGTGCCAGCAGCGTAGAAGGGGACTACTACAATGAGCAGTTCTTC